This is a list of T cell receptor beta chains from one sample in a study of T cells in Graves' hyperthyroidism and ophthalmopathy. TCRdb re-analysed the multiplex PCR reads in MiXCR, keeping a single row per CDR3 protein. In the table there are about 130,000 distinct CDR3 sequences, approximately 24% of which are singletons. The sequencing sample was made of blood. The source of these receptors is a woman aged 45-60 years with Graves' hyperthyroidism that later progressed to Graves' ophthalmopathy. The CDR3 runs from the conserved cysteine through the conserved F or W. The D gene is left open where the match is weak. Expanded clones get a size class; other rows say once, few or many, or leave the size out.

j_gene | v_gene | abundance | d_gene | CDR3nt | CDR3aa
TRBJ2-1 | TRBV5-6 | many | TRBD1 | TGTGCCAGCAGCTTGAGGCAGACAGGGGGTAGGAATGAGCAGTTCTTC | CASSLRQTGGRNEQFF
TRBJ1-1 | TRBV18 | many | . | TGTGCCAGCTCAACATCCCACAGACTCAACGAAGCTTTCTTT | CASSTSHRLNEAFF
TRBJ2-3 | TRBV20-1 | many | . | TGCAGTGCTAGAGATCCGAGCCCAGATACGCAGTATTTT | CSARDPSPDTQYF
TRBJ2-2 | TRBV6-1 | few | . | TGTGCCAGCAGTCCCCTGTACAGGTCCGGGGAGCTGTTTTTT | CASSPLYRSGELFF
TRBJ2-5 | TRBV7-9 | few | . | TGTGCCAGCAGCTTAGCCCGGACAGAGGAAGAGACCCAGTACTTC | CASSLARTEEETQYF
TRBJ2-3 | TRBV7-9 | . | . | TGTGCCAGCAGCTTAGCCCACAGGGCAGATACGCAGTATTTT | CASSLAHRADTQYF
TRBJ2-2 | TRBV28 | . | . | TGTGCCAGCAGTTTGGGTGTACGAACAGCGAGGGCCGGGGAGCTGTTTTTT | CASSLGVRTARAGELFF
TRBJ2-7 | TRBV6-1 | few | . | TGTGCCAGCACTAGGGAGGGGGCTCCAAGCTACGAGCAGTACTTC | CASTREGAPSYEQYF
TRBJ2-7 | TRBV3-1 | many | . | TGTGCCAGCAGCCAAGCAGACGTTTACGAGCAGTACTTC | CASSQADVYEQYF
TRBJ1-1 | TRBV6-2/TRBV6-3 | . | . | TGTGCCACCCAAAATTGGGGACAACTGAACACTGAAGCTTTCTTT | CATQNWGQLNTEAFF
TRBJ2-7 | TRBV6-1 | many | TRBD2 | TGTGCCAGCAGGAAGATGGATAGCGGGATCCGGAGGGAGCAGTACTTC | CASRKMDSGIRREQYF
TRBJ2-1 | TRBV6-1 | . | TRBD2 | TGTGCCAGCAGTGCCAACTATGGACTAGCGGGCAACAATGAGCAGTTCTTC | CASSANYGLAGNNEQFF
TRBJ1-2 | TRBV20-1 | many | . | TGCAGTGCCCTCCGGACAGCTAACTATGGCTACACCTTC | CSALRTANYGYTF
TRBJ1-1 | TRBV6-1 | . | . | TGTGCCAGCATCAAGGACGGGTATGAAGCTTTCTTT | CASIKDGYEAFF
TRBJ2-5 | TRBV24-1 | few | . | TGTGCCACCAGGGGTGGTATCGGAGAGACCCAGTACTTC | CATRGGIGETQYF
TRBJ2-7 | TRBV11-2 | . | TRBD1 | TGTGCCAGCAGCATGGGGACAGGGGGAAGGGACGAGCAGTACTTC | CASSMGTGGRDEQYF
TRBJ2-3 | TRBV24-1 | many | TRBD2 | TGTGCCACCAGTCACCCGGGAGGGTCGACAGATACGCAGTATTTT | CATSHPGGSTDTQYF
TRBJ2-5 | TRBV11-2 | many | TRBD2 | TGTGCCAGCATCATGACTAGCGGGAGTGCAGAGACCCAGTACTTC | CASIMTSGSAETQYF
TRBJ1-2 | TRBV30 | many | . | TGTGCCTGGAGTGGACGACCTCAACCAGGGTCCGATGGCTACACCTTC | CAWSGRPQPGSDGYTF
TRBJ2-7 | TRBV28 | many | TRBD2 | TGTGCCAGCAGCTCCGGGACTAGCAGACTAAAGCAGTACTTC | CASSSGTSRLKQYF
TRBJ2-3 | TRBV2 | few | TRBD2 | TGTGCCAGCACCAACCAGGGACTAGCGGGAGGCACAGATACGCAGTATTTT | CASTNQGLAGGTDTQYF
TRBJ2-4 | TRBV19 | few | TRBD1 | TGTGCCAGTAGTATCCGGGACAGGGGGTACCAAAACATTCAGTACTTC | CASSIRDRGYQNIQYF
TRBJ2-5 | TRBV29-1 | . | TRBD1 | TGCAGCGTTGAGTGGGACAGGGGGAGGTCAGAGACCCAGTACTTC | CSVEWDRGRSETQYF
TRBJ2-2 | TRBV11-2 | few | TRBD1 | TGTGCCAGCAGCCTCCGGGACAGGGGGCTGGGGAAGCTGTTTTTT | CASSLRDRGLGKLFF
TRBJ2-1 | TRBV6-4 | . | TRBD2 | TGTGCCAGCAGTGACTCGACTAGCGGTCCCAATGAGCAGTTCTTC | CASSDSTSGPNEQFF
TRBJ2-5 | TRBV28 | many | . | TGTGCCAGCAGTCCCAGCCCCAGGGGAGAGACCCAGTACTTC | CASSPSPRGETQYF
TRBJ1-5 | TRBV20-1 | many | . | TGCAGTGCGGACGACTACAGGGACCGACAGCCCCAGCATTTT | CSADDYRDRQPQHF
TRBJ2-1 | TRBV7-3 | . | TRBD2 | TGTGCCAGCAGCTTTAGCGGGAAGACCTACAATGAGCAGTTCTTC | CASSFSGKTYNEQFF
TRBJ2-1 | TRBV12-3/TRBV12-4 | many | . | TGTGCCAGCACTTCCGATTGGGGCCCTAAGGGGCACAATGAGCAGTTCTTC | CASTSDWGPKGHNEQFF
TRBJ2-1 | TRBV19 | . | . | TGTGCCAGTAGTACCCTGAGAGACTACAATGAGCAGTTCTTC | CASSTLRDYNEQFF
TRBJ2-3 | TRBV18 | few | TRBD1 | TGTGCCAGCGCGAGGGACAGACAGGGAACAGATACGCAGTATTTT | CASARDRQGTDTQYF
TRBJ1-6 | TRBV6-2/TRBV6-3 | . | . | TGTGCCAGCAGCTTAACAAGGGGTCTCCGTTCACCCCTCCACTTT | CASSLTRGLRSPLHF
TRBJ1-5 | TRBV20-1 | many | . | TGCAGTGCAGGGGGGGGAGTGGAGTTTCAGCCCCAGCATTTT | CSAGGGVEFQPQHF
TRBJ1-2 | TRBV5-1 | many | TRBD1 | TGCGCCAGCAGCCCTCCGGGGACAGCTGGTGGCTACACCTTC | CASSPPGTAGGYTF
TRBJ2-7 | TRBV30 | many | . | TGTGCCTGGGCTTCTACGAGCTCCTACGAGCAGTACTTC | CAWASTSSYEQYF
TRBJ1-2 | TRBV28 | few | . | TGTGCCAGCAACCCCGTAGGTTTCTATGGCTACACCTTC | CASNPVGFYGYTF
TRBJ2-3 | TRBV6-2/TRBV6-3 | few | . | TGTGCCAGCCAGAGGCAGGTTTCAATAACAGATACGCAGTATTTT | CASQRQVSITDTQYF
TRBJ2-7 | TRBV10-3 | . | TRBD1 | TGTGCCACCACCGGTGGACAGGGGGGGGACGAGCAGTACTTC | CATTGGQGGDEQYF
TRBJ2-2 | TRBV9 | few | . | TGTGCCAGCAGCGTAGGCGGTTGGGGCGGGGAGCTGTTTTTT | CASSVGGWGGELFF
TRBJ2-7 | TRBV7-2 | many | . | TGTGCCAGCAGCTTAACCGGGACTTCCCACGAGCAGTACTTC | CASSLTGTSHEQYF
TRBJ2-7 | TRBV7-9 | many | TRBD2 | TGTGCCAGCAGCTTAGCGTCGACTAGCGGGATCCGCTCCTACGAGCAGTACTTC | CASSLASTSGIRSYEQYF
TRBJ2-4 | TRBV2 | many | TRBD1 | TGTGCCAGCAGTAGGGACAGGGCTGCCCCGGGGGACATTCAGTACTTC | CASSRDRAAPGDIQYF
TRBJ2-3 | TRBV7-2 | . | TRBD2 | TGTGCCAGCAGCCAACTTAGCGGGAGGTTGTCAGATACGCAGTATTTT | CASSQLSGRLSDTQYF
TRBJ2-5 | TRBV7-9 | . | . | TGTGCCAGCAGCCATGGGTGGGATCTTGATAAAGAGACCCAGTACTTC | CASSHGWDLDKETQYF
TRBJ2-2 | TRBV30 | . | TRBD2 | TGTGCCGGACGGCCACTAGCGGGACCCGGGGAGCTGTTTTTT | CAGRPLAGPGELFF
TRBJ2-7 | TRBV28 | many | TRBD2 | TGTGCCAGCAGTAACTCAGCCCGGGGGGACGAGCAGTACTTC | CASSNSARGDEQYF